Below, 5 T cell receptor beta chains from the same sample are listed, as sequenced in a study of regulatory T cells in long-lasting Graves disease. Building of the TCR beta libraries involved iRepertoire HTBI primers and Arm-PCR of CDR3 regions. MiXCR, applied by TCRdb to the multiplex PCR reads, yields one record per CDR3 protein. The sample consists of approximately 490,000 distinct CDR3 sequences, 15% to 20% of them appearing once. Sample time point: newly diagnosed GD, antithyroid drugs for less than 3 months. Extracted RNA from PBMCs served as the source of the TCR library. These records were also assigned to another study, of T cells in Graves' hyperthyroidism and ophthalmopathy.

Sequencing used peripheral blood mononuclear cells (PBMCs), obtained at new diagnosis, from a patient treated with antithyroid drugs. These receptors were collected from a man aged 35 to 55 with Graves disease.

This clonotype was seen a few times. The chain is built from TRBV24-1 and TRBJ2-2, with D possibly TRBD1 on 6 matching bases. The CDR3 sequence is 17 residues long. The germline gives CDR1 KGHDR, CDR2 SFDVKD. V lost 4 bases and J lost 1, with 15 bases in between. DNA for the CDR3: TGTGCCACCAGTGAAGTCAGGGGATTTGGGAACACCGGGGAGCTGTTTTTT. This sequence encodes CATSEVRGFGNTGELFF.

With respect to this clonotype: A read error is possible here, since a much larger clone lies one base away. The chain carries TRBV7-9 and TRBJ2-7, with D perhaps matching TRBD2 (6 bases). The CDR3 sequence is 11 residues long. From germline, CDR1 is SEHNR and CDR2 FQNEAQ (reference sequence). V lost 5 bases to trimming and J lost 4 bases, with 6 bases between them. Here the CDR3 reads CASSREYEQYF. The CDR3 region has the DNA TGTGCCAGCAGCCGGGAGTACGAGCAGTACTTC.

This clonotype was seen a single time. Possible read error: a much larger clone is one base away. It is likely a read error, because the conserved phenylalanine at the end of the CDR3 is missing. The chain recombines TRBV20-1 with TRBJ2-7; no clear D. The CDR3 length is 13 residues. The V and J ends lost 0 bases and 3 bases respectively, with 9 bases between them. In germline, CDR1 is DFQATT, CDR2 SNEGSKA (reference sequence). CDR3 in DNA: TGCAGTGCTAGAGATCAATCCTACTACGAGCAGTACCTC. As protein: CSARDQSYYEQYL.

The chain is built from TRBV29-1 and TRBJ2-5, with TRBD1 matching over 7 bases. Germline V gives CDR1 SQVTM, CDR2 ANQGSEA. The V and J ends lost 5 bases and 4 bases, in that order; junction bases with no gene match: 4. This CDR3 is built from 12 residues. Here the CDR3 reads CSVTSGGETQYF. CDR3 nucleotide sequence: TGCAGCGTTACGTCAGGGGGAGAGACCCAGTACTTC. The variable domain in full, with the rest retrieved from reference TRBV29-1 and TRBJ2-5, is SAVISQKPSRDICQRGTSLTIQCQVDSQVTMMFWYRQQPGQSLTLIATANQGSEATYESGFVIDKFPISRPNLTFSTLTVSNMSPEDSSIYLCSVTSGGETQYFGPGTRLLVL.

This clonotype occurred many times. The chain carries TRBV5-1 and TRBJ2-1; D remains ambiguous. Deletions cut 10 bases from V and 0 bases from J, with 14 bases between. The CDR3 has 14 amino acids. Germline V CDR1 and CDR2: SGHRS, YFSETQ. In DNA, the CDR3 is TGCGCCTCCGGCCCAGTTGGCTCCTACAATGAGCAGTTCTTC. Translating it yields CASGPVGSYNEQFF. Full variable domain (remainder filled in from reference TRBV5-1 and TRBJ2-1): KAGVTQTPRYLIKTRGQQVTLSCSPISGHRSVSWYQQTPGQGLQFLFEYFSETQRNKGNFPGRFSGRQFSNSRSEMNVSTLELGDSALYLCASGPVGSYNEQFFGPGTRLTVL.